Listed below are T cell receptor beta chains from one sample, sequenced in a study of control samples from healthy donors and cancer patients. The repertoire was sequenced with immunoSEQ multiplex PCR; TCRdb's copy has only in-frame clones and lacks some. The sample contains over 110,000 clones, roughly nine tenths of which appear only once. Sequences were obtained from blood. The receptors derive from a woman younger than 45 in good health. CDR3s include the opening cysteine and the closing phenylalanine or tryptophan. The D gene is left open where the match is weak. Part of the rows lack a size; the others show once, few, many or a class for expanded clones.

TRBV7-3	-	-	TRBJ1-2	TGTGCCAGCAGCGTAACCAGGGGCTATGGCTACACCTTC	CASSVTRGYGYTF
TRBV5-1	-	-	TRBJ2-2	TGCGCCAGCAGCTTGGGCAGGCTCGCGAACACCGGGGAGCTGTTTTTT	CASSLGRLANTGELFF
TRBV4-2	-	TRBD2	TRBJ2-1	TGTGCCAGCAGCCCGAGCGGGACCCCAAACTACAATGAGCAGTTCTTC	CASSPSGTPNYNEQFF
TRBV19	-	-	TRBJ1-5	TGTGCCAGTAGAGACGGTAGCAATCAGCCCCAGCATTTT	CASRDGSNQPQHF
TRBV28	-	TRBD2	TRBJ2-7	TGTGCCAACACCCTAGGGGCTAGCGGGACCACCTACGAGCAGTACTTC	CANTLGASGTTYEQYF
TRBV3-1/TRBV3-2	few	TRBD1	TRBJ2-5	TGTGCCAGCAGCCTCCTTGGGGACAGCCAAGAGACCCAGTACTTC	CASSLLGDSQETQYF
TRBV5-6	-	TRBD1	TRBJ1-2	TGTGCCACCAGAGACGTCACAGGGGGCTACTATGGCTACACCTTC	CATRDVTGGYYGYTF
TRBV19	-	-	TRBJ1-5	TGTGCCAGTAGTCAGAGTTTAGCTAATAGCAATCAGCCCCAGCATTTT	CASSQSLANSNQPQHF
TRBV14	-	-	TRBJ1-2	TGTGCCAGCAGCCTTCTCTCGGGGTCTGGCTACACCTTC	CASSLLSGSGYTF
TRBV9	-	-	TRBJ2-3	TGTGCCAGCAGCGTAGGAGATGCAGATACGCAGTATTTT	CASSVGDADTQYF
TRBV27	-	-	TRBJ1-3	TGTGCCAGCAGTCCCGGGGGGGTAAGCTCTGGAAACACCATATATTTT	CASSPGGVSSGNTIYF
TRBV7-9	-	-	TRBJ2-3	TGTGCCAGCAGCTTAACAGGGAGCACAGATACGCAGTATTTT	CASSLTGSTDTQYF
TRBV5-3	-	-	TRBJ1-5	TGTGCCAGAAGCCAGACCGGGGCGAGAGGGAAGCCCCAGCATTTT	CARSQTGARGKPQHF
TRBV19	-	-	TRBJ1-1	TGTGCCAGTACCGAGTTGAGAGGTTTCGGTGAAGCTTTCTTT	CASTELRGFGEAFF